This T cell receptor beta chain was sequenced during a study of regulatory T cells in long-lasting Graves disease. Findings and caveats of the study: Segments TRBV28, TRBJ1-2 and TRBJ2-5 showed preferential usage in persistent disease. Thyroid tissue went unexamined; only peripheral blood was analyzed. It is possible that accuracy was reduced by the small size of the sample.

Assembly of TCR beta libraries relied on iRepertoire HTBI primers together with Arm-PCR of CDR3 regions. In the original analysis: The study identified about 60 TRBV and more than 11 TRBJ segments across samples. One entry per CDR3 protein, called by TCRdb with MiXCR from the multiplex PCR reads. These V and J calls are TCRdb output, not the study's own analysis. The table lists around 450,000 distinct CDR3 sequences, around a fifth of them singletons, with roughly 7% in the top ten. This clonotype was seen at least ten times. The antigen is not known. Time point denoted: persistent/refractory GD, antithyroid drugs over 5 years with positive TRAb. PBMC RNA was the source of the TCR library. CDR3 length: 12 amino acids. CDR1 is SNHLY and CDR2 is FYNNEI in the germline V gene. V lost 8 bases to trimming and J lost 1 base, with 8 bases between them.

This specimen consisted of peripheral blood mononuclear cells (PBMCs), obtained when the disease was refractory, from a patient treated with antithyroid drugs. The sequence was obtained from a female donor with Graves disease. The genes are TRBV2 and TRBJ2-5, with D unresolved. CDR3 sequence: CASGIFQETQYF. The CDR3 DNA follows: TGTGCCAGCGGGATTTTCCAAGAGACCCAGTACTTC.